Shown below are 20 T cell receptor beta chains from a single sample sequenced in a study of control samples from healthy donors and cancer patients. Sequencing used immunoSEQ multiplex PCR; TCRdb keeps in-frame clones, though not all of them. The data show 170,000 or so clones, approximately 92% seen once. The sequenced sample was blood. The source is a man aged 18 to 30 in good health.

This clone came up once. The V gene is TRBV18, the J gene TRBJ2-5; D possibly uses TRBD1 or TRBD2 (5 bases each). The CDR3 totals 15 residues. Trimming took 3 bases from V and 0 from J, leaving 11 bases between them. The germline V gene has CDR1 KGHSH and CDR2 LQKENI. As DNA, the CDR3 is TGTGCCAGCTCACCCGGGTGGGGGTACCAAGAGACCCAGTACTTC. Its protein is CASSPGWGYQETQYF.

Only a few counts were recorded for this clone. The chain carries TRBV3-1 (or the pseudogene TRBV3-2) and TRBJ1-2, with 9 bases that match TRBD1. CDR3 length: 15 amino acids. Looked up from germline, CDR1 is LGHDT and CDR2 is YNNKEL (reference sequence). V lost 4 bases and J lost 6; bases outside the gene matches: 9. The CDR3 region is CASSPRPGTGNGYTF. Written as DNA, the CDR3 is TGTGCCAGCAGCCCCCGTCCCGGGACAGGGAATGGCTACACCTTC.

The chain uses TRBV25-1 and TRBJ1-6; perhaps TRBD1 as D (5 bases). The germline V gene has CDR1 MGHDK and CDR2 SYGVNS. Trimming took 2 bases from V and 7 from J, leaving 12 bases between them. The CDR3 extends over 15 amino acids. This CDR3 reads CASSEPRGTNSPLHF. The CDR3 DNA follows: TGTGCCAGCAGTGAACCCCGGGGGACGAATTCACCCCTCCACTTT.

V gene TRBV9 combines with J gene TRBJ2-2; TRBD2 might be the D (6 bases). V lost 3 bases to trimming and J lost 6 bases, with 6 bases between them. The CDR3 totals 12 residues. Per the germline V gene, CDR1 is SGDLS and CDR2 is YYNGEE. Written as DNA, the CDR3 is TGTGCCAGCAGCGCGGGGGCCGGGGAGCTGTTTTTT. Its translation: CASSAGAGELFF.

This clone has more than one count but fewer than ten. This sequence joins TRBV4-1 and TRBJ1-1; D unclear. From germline, CDR1 is MGHRA and CDR2 YSYEKL. V lost 3 bases and J lost 2, with 13 bases in between. The CDR3 has 15 residues. Here the CDR3 reads CASSHLRTSNTEAFF. CDR3 sequence (DNA): TGCGCCAGCAGCCATCTTAGGACGAGCAACACTGAAGCTTTCTTT.

Here the CDR3 DNA reads TGCAGCGTTCTCCTGGACAGGGTGTCGTACAATGAGCAGTTCTTC. As protein: CSVLLDRVSYNEQFF. This rearrangement joins TRBV29-1 to TRBJ2-1; 8 bases agree with TRBD1. The V segment lost 5 bases and the J segment 4 bases; nucleotides outside the gene matches: 10. Germline CDR1 and CDR2: SQVTM and ANQGSEA. The CDR3 is made up of 15 amino acids.

This chain joins TRBV5-4 and TRBJ1-1; a weak D match, TRBD1 (6 bases). CDR3 length: 14 residues. V was trimmed by 1 base and J by 4 bases, leaving 11 bases between them. Germline loops: CDR1 SGHNT, CDR2 YYREEE (reference sequence). The CDR3 protein is CASSLMAGATEAFF. Written as DNA, the CDR3 is TGTGCCAGCAGCTTGATGGCAGGGGCCACTGAAGCTTTCTTT.

This clone appeared a single time. This sequence joins TRBV5-1 and TRBJ1-1; perhaps TRBD1 as D (6 bases). Germline-derived CDR1 and CDR2 are SGHRS and YFSETQ. This CDR3 spans 14 amino acids. V lost 0 bases, J lost 5 bases, and 11 bases lay in between. For the CDR3, the DNA is TGCGCCAGCAGCTTGGGCCATAGGGGGACTGAAGCTTTCTTT. It is translated as CASSLGHRGTEAFF. The whole variable domain, filled in from reference TRBV5-1 and TRBJ1-1, reads KAGVTQTPRYLIKTRGQQVTLSCSPISGHRSVSWYQQTPGQGLQFLFEYFSETQRNKGNFPGRFSGRQFSNSRSEMNVSTLELGDSALYLCASSLGHRGTEAFFGQGTRLTVV.

The chain has TRBV29-1 and TRBJ1-2; D uncertain. CDR3 size: 11 residues. Germline CDR1 is SQVTM and CDR2 is ANQGSEA. V was cut by 5 bases and J by 8 bases, with 12 bases left in between. In nucleotides, the CDR3 is TGCAGCGTTCCGGGCCCCTGGGGCTACACCTTC. It is translated as CSVPGPWGYTF.

This chain links TRBV10-3 with TRBJ2-7; 8 nucleotides align to TRBD1. V shed 10 bases and J 3 bases; nucleotides not matched to a gene: 5. Per the germline V gene, CDR1 is ENHRY and CDR2 is SYGVKD. This CDR3 comprises 12 residues. This CDR3 reads CASAGTGYEQYF. The CDR3 bases are TGTGCCAGTGCCGGGACAGGCTACGAGCAGTACTTC.

The CDR3 sequence is CASSPGLAGGPSTDTQYF. DNA of the CDR3: TGCGCCAGCAGCCCGGGACTAGCGGGGGGGCCCAGCACAGATACGCAGTATTTT. The V call is TRBV4-1, the J call TRBJ2-3; 16 bases match TRBD2. Trimming took 4 bases from V and 0 from J; bases not matched to a gene: 4. Germline CDR1 and CDR2: MGHRA and YSYEKL. This CDR3 has 18 amino acids.

This clone was recorded once. This sequence joins TRBV2 and TRBJ2-7, with D perhaps matching TRBD2 (6 bases). V was shortened by 2 bases and J by 2 bases, with 16 bases between the two germline ends. The CDR3 consists of 16 residues. CDR1 is SNHLY, CDR2 FYNNEI, per germline. In DNA, the CDR3 is TGTGCCAGCAGTGAAAATTGGGGAGGTAGAACCTACGAGCAGTACTTC. This gives the protein CASSENWGGRTYEQYF.

This sequence joins TRBV7-2 and TRBJ2-2; D possibly uses TRBD1 or TRBD2 (5 bases each). Trimming shortened V by 2 bases and J by 0 bases, and 13 bases separated the two germline ends. Germline V gives CDR1 SGHTA, CDR2 FQGNSA. CDR3 length: 17 amino acids. The CDR3 sequence is CASSLRSGGTNTGELFF. Here the CDR3 DNA reads TGTGCCAGCAGCTTACGATCTGGGGGTACGAACACCGGGGAGCTGTTTTTT.

The rearrangement joins TRBV19 to TRBJ2-5, with a possible D match to TRBD2 (6 bases). V was trimmed by 0 bases and J by 5 bases, leaving 10 bases between them. There are 14 residues in the CDR3. Germline V gene lookup returns CDR1 LNHDA and CDR2 SQIVND (reference sequence). The DNA of the CDR3 is TGTGCCAGTAGTATAGATGGGAGGAAGGAGACCCAGTACTTC. The encoded protein is CASSIDGRKETQYF.

This rearrangement joins TRBV5-4 to TRBJ2-7; D gene unclear. The germline V gene has CDR1 SGHNT and CDR2 YYREEE (reference sequence). The CDR3 extends over 14 amino acids. Trimming shortened V by 4 bases and J by 4 bases, and 15 bases separated the two germline ends. This CDR3 is CASSPYGRTYEQYF. CDR3 nucleotides: TGTGCCAGCAGCCCGTACGGGCGAACTTACGAGCAGTACTTC.

This chain uses TRBV5-1 with TRBJ1-2; TRBD1 matches at 8 bases. J gave up 1 base and V 3 bases, and 5 bases lay outside the gene matches. The germline CDR1 and CDR2 sequences are SGHRS and YFSETQ. The CDR3 totals 15 residues. The CDR3 sequence: CASSYDRGINYGYTF. The CDR3 nucleotides are TGCGCCAGCAGCTATGACAGGGGTATTAACTATGGCTACACCTTC.

This chain links TRBV28 with TRBJ2-5, with 10 bases lining up with TRBD2. The CDR3 covers 15 residues. J lost 7 bases, V lost 3 bases, and 8 bases had no gene match. Germline CDR1 reads MDHEN; CDR2 reads SYDVKM. CDR3 sequence reads: CASSFIAGGTGTQYF. The CDR3 coding sequence is TGTGCCAGCAGTTTTATAGCGGGGGGAACGGGGACCCAGTACTTC.

The genes are TRBV5-1 and TRBJ2-3; 7 bases are shared with TRBD1. The CDR3 runs to 16 residues. The germline V gene encodes CDR1 SGHRS and CDR2 YFSETQ. V was clipped by 4 bases and J by 6 bases; unmatched bases: 14. In DNA form, the CDR3 reads TGCGCCAGCAGCGACGGGACAGCCCAACTTGTGGATACGCAGTATTTT. Translation: CASSDGTAQLVDTQYF.

The rearrangement links TRBV19 to TRBJ2-4; possible D gene TRBD1, 6 bases. CDR3 size: 18 residues. V was shortened by 3 bases and J by 0 bases, with 18 bases between the two germline ends. The germline V gene has CDR1 LNHDA and CDR2 SQIVND (reference sequence). The CDR3 region is CASSMAFRGPLAKNIQYF. In nucleotides, the CDR3 is TGTGCCAGTAGTATGGCGTTCAGGGGCCCTTTAGCCAAAAACATTCAGTACTTC.

The rearrangement joins TRBV4-2 to TRBJ2-7; 15 positions match TRBD2. V was pared by 0 bases and J by 5 bases, with 5 bases of the junction left unmatched. The CDR3 is 17 amino acids. CDR1 and CDR2 (germline): LGHNA, YNFKEQ. The CDR3 DNA reads TGTGCCAGCAGCCAAGACCCAGGACTAGCGGGGGGGGACGAGCAGTACTTC. This sequence encodes CASSQDPGLAGGDEQYF.